This entry is about one TCR beta chain. Its target is unknown. Vbeta (60) and Jbeta (13) primers were used in the PCR. Clones were read by immunoSEQ multiplex PCR, and TCRdb kept only the in-frame ones, dropping some. The sample lists about 120,000 clones; roughly 82% were seen once. This specimen comes from a study of cytomegalovirus exposure and HLA in healthy donors. Study-level background: Ancestry clustering placed 70% to 90% of about 400 genotyped donors in the Caucasian-associated cluster.

Study-wide results and caveats: Most sequenced TCRs were rare (though some public TCRs occurred in many donors).

Germline V gene data show CDR1 as SGHRS and CDR2 as YFSETQ. V shed 0 bases and J shed 1 base, with 10 bases lying between them. This CDR3 is 15 amino acids long. This rearrangement joins TRBV5-1 to TRBJ1-1, with D unclear. The clonotype comes from a male donor in good health and CMV-seropositive. The sample was PBMCs. The CDR3 sequence is CASSLVTGGNTEAFF. CDR3 coding DNA: TGCGCCAGCAGCTTGGTAACGGGTGGGAACACTGAAGCTTTCTTT. The complete variable domain, with remaining parts taken from reference TRBV5-1 and TRBJ1-1, reads KAGVTQTPRYLIKTRGQQVTLSCSPISGHRSVSWYQQTPGQGLQFLFEYFSETQRNKGNFPGRFSGRQFSNSRSEMNVSTLELGDSALYLCASSLVTGGNTEAFFGQGTRLTVV.